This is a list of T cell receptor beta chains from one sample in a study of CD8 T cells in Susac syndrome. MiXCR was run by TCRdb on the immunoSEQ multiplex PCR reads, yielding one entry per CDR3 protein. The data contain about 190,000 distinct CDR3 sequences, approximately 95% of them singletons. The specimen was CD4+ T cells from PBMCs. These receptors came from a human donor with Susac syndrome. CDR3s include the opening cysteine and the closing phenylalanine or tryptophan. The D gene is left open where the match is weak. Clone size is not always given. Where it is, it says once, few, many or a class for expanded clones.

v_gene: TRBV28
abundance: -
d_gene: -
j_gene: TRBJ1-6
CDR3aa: CASSPLAGTNSPLHF
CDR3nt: TGTGCCAGCAGTCCCTTAGCCGGGACGAATTCACCCCTCCACTTT

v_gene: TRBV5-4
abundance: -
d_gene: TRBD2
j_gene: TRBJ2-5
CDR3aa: CASSSGLAGKETQYF
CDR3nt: TGTGCCAGCAGCTCCGGACTAGCGGGGAAGGAGACCCAGTACTTC

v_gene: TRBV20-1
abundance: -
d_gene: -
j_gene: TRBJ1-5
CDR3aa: CSASGGITDQPQHF
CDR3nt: TGCAGTGCTAGTGGGGGGATTACTGATCAGCCCCAGCATTTT

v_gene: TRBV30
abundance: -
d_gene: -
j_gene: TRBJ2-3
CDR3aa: CAWNPGAGLGVADTQYF
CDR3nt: TGTGCCTGGAACCCCGGGGCGGGGCTAGGTGTTGCAGATACGCAGTATTTT

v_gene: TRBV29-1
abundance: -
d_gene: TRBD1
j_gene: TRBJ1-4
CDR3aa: CSVSRTGVDEKLFF
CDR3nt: TGCAGCGTTTCTCGGACAGGGGTGGATGAAAAACTGTTTTTT

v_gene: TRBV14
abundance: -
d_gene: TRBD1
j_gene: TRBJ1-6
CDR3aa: CASSQDGTGVEPLHF
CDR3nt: TGTGCCAGCAGCCAAGATGGGACAGGGGTTGAACCCCTCCACTTT

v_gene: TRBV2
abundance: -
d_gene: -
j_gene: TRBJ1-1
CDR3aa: CASSEGTYTEAFF
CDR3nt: TGTGCCAGCAGCGAGGGGACTTACACTGAAGCTTTCTTT

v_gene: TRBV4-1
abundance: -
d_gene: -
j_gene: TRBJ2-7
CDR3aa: CASSQVGTPGDEQYF
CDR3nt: TGCGCCAGCAGCCAGGTGGGGACGCCGGGCGACGAGCAGTACTTC

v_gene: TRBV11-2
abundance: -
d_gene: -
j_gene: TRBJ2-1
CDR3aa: CASSLRGGPEQFF
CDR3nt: TGTGCCAGCAGCTTAAGGGGGGGGCCTGAGCAGTTCTTC

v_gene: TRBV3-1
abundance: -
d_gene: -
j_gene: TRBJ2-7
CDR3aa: CASSARTDSYEQYF
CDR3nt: TGTGCCAGCAGCGCCCGGACAGACTCCTACGAGCAGTACTTC

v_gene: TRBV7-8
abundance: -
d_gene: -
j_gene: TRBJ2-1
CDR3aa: CASSLGGRGDEQFF
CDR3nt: TGTGCCAGCAGCCTGGGGGGGCGGGGAGATGAGCAGTTCTTC

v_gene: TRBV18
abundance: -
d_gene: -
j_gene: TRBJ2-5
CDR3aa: CASSPGAPRGETQYF
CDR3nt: TGTGCCAGCTCACCGGGGGCTCCACGAGGGGAGACCCAGTACTTC

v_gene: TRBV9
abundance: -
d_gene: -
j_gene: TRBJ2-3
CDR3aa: CASSVATGGGADTQYF
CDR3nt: TGTGCCAGCAGCGTAGCTACAGGAGGGGGGGCAGATACGCAGTATTTT

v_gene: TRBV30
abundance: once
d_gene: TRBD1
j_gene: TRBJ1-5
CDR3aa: CAWRGQGDQPQHF
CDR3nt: TGTGCCTGGAGGGGACAGGGCGATCAGCCCCAGCATTTT

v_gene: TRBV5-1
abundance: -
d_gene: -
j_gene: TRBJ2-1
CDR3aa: CASSLVRQVGHNEQFF
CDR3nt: TGCGCCAGCAGCTTGGTGCGGCAGGTGGGCCACAATGAGCAGTTCTTC

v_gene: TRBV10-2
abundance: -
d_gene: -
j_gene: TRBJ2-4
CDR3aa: CASSEQGPTKNIQYF
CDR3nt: TGCGCCAGCAGTGAACAGGGTCCGACCAAAAACATTCAGTACTTC

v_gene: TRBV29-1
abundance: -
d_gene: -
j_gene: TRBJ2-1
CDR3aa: CSVTRTTYNEQFF
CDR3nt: TGCAGCGTGACTAGAACTACCTACAATGAGCAGTTCTTC

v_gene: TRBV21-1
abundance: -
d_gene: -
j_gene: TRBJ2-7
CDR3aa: CASSHRQGASYEQYF
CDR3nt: TGTGCCAGCAGCCACCGACAGGGGGCCTCCTACGAGCAGTACTTC

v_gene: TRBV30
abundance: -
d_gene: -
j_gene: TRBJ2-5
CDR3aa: CAWSVQGGETQYF
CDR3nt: TGTGCCTGGAGTGTACAGGGAGGAGAGACCCAGTACTTC

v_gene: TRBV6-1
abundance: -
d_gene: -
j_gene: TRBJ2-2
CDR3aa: CASSLQQRRTSGELFF
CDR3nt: TGTGCCAGCAGCCTACAACAACGCCGCACGTCCGGGGAGCTGTTTTTT

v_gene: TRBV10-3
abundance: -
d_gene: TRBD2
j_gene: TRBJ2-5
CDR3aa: CAISGLAGGETQYF
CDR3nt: TGTGCCATCAGTGGATTAGCGGGGGGAGAGACCCAGTACTTC

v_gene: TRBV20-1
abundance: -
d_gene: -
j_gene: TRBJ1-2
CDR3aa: CSAIAPRTDTNYGYTF
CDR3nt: TGCAGTGCTATAGCCCCCCGGACGGATACTAACTATGGCTACACCTTC

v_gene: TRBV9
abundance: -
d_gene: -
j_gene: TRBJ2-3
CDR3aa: CASSPSRLVPTADTQYF
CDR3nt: TGTGCCAGCAGCCCCTCCCGACTAGTCCCCACGGCAGATACGCAGTATTTT

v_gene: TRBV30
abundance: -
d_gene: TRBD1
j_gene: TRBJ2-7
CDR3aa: CAWASENRGYEQYF
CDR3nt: TGTGCCTGGGCCTCCGAGAACAGGGGCTACGAGCAGTACTTC

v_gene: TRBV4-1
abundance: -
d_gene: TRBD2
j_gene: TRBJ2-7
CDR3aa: CASSQEGGGTYEQYF
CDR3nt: TGCGCCAGCAGCCAAGAAGGCGGGGGAACCTACGAGCAGTACTTC